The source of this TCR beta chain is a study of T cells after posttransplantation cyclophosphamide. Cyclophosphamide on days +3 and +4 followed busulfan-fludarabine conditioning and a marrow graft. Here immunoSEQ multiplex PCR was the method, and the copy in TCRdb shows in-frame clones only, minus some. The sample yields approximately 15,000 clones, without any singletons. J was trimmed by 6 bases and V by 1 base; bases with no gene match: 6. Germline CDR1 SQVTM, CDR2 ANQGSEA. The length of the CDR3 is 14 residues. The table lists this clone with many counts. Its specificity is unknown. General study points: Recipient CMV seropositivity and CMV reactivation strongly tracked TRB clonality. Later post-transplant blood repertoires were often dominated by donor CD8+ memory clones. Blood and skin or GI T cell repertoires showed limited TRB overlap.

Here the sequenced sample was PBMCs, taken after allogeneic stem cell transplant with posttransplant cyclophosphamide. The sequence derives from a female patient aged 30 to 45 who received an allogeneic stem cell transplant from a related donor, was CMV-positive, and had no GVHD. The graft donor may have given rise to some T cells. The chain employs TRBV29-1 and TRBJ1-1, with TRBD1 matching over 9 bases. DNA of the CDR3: TGCAGCGTTGAAGTCGGTACAGGGGGCTCTGAAGCTTTCTTT. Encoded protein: CSVEVGTGGSEAFF. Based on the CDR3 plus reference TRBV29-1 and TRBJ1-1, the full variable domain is SAVISQKPSRDICQRGTSLTIQCQVDSQVTMMFWYRQQPGQSLTLIATANQGSEATYESGFVIDKFPISRPNLTFSTLTVSNMSPEDSSIYLCSVEVGTGGSEAFFGQGTRLTVV.